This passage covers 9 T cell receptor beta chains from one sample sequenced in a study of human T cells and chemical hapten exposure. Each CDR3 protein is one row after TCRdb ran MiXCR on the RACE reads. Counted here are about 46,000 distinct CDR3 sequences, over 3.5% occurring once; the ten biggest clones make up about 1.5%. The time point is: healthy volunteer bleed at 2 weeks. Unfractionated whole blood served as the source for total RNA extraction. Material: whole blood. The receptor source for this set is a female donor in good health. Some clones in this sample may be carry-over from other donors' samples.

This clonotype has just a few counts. CDR3 sequence reads: CASSMSGGFGEKLFF. The CDR3 coding sequence is TGTGCCAGTAGTATGAGTGGAGGGTTTGGAGAAAAACTGTTTTTT. This sequence joins TRBV19 and TRBJ1-4; D not certain. This CDR3 contains 15 residues. Germline CDR1 and CDR2: LNHDA and SQIVND (reference sequence). Trimming left V 3 bases short and J 8 bases short, with 16 bases between.

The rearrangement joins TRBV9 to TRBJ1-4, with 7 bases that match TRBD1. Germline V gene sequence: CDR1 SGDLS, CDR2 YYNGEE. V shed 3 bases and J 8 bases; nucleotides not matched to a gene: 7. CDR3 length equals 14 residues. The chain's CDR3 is CASSEGGAGEKLFF. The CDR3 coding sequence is TGTGCCAGCAGCGAAGGGGGCGCGGGGGAAAAACTGTTTTTT.

The CDR3 nucleotides are TGCGCCAGCAGCCAAGAGTCTGCACGGGGGCTGGTGGCTTTCTTT. This translates into CASSQESARGLVAFF. The V call is TRBV4-3, the J call TRBJ1-1; D perhaps matches TRBD1 (6 bases). Per germline, CDR1 LGHNA and CDR2 YSLEER. The CDR3 covers 15 residues. Trimming removed 0 bases at V and 11 bases at J, with 19 bases between.

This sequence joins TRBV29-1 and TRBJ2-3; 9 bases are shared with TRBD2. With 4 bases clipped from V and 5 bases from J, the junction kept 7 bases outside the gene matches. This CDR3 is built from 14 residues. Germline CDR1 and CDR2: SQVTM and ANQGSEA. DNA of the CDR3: TGCAGCGTTGTGAGAAGCGGGGGGCAAGATACGCAGTATTTT. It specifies CSVVRSGGQDTQYF.

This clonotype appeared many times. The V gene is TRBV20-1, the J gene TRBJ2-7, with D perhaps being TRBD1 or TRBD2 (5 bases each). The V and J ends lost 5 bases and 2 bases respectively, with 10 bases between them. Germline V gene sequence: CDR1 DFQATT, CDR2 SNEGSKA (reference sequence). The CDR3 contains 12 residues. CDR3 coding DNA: TGCAGTGCTTTAAGGGGAGCCTACGAGCAGTACTTC. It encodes CSALRGAYEQYF.

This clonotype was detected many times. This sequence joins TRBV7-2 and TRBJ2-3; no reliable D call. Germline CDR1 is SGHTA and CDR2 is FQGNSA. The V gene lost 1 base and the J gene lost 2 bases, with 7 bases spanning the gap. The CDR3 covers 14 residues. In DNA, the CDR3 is TGTGCCAGCAGCTTAGTCCACTACACAGATACGCAGTATTTT. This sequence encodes CASSLVHYTDTQYF.

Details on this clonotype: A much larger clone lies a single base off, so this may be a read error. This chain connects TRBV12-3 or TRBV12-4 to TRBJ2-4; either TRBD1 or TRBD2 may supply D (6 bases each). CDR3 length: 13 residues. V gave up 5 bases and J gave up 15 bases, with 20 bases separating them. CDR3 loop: CASSPEGGRSVYF. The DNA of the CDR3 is TGTGCCAGCAGTCCGGAGGGGGGCCGTTCGGTGTACTTC.

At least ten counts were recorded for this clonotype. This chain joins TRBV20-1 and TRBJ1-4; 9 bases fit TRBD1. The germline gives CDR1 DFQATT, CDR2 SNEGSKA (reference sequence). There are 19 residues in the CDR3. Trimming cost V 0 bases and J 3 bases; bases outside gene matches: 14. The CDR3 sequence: CSARDLPWGQGPANEKLFF. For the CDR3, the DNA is TGCAGTGCTAGAGATCTCCCCTGGGGACAGGGACCGGCTAATGAAAAACTGTTTTTT.

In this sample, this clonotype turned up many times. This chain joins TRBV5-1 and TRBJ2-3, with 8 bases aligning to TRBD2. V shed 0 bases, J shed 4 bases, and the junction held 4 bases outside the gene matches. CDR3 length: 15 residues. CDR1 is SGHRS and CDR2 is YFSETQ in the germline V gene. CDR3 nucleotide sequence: TGCGCCAGCAGCTTGGCGGGGGGGCTCCCAGATACGCAGTATTTT. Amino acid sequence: CASSLAGGLPDTQYF.